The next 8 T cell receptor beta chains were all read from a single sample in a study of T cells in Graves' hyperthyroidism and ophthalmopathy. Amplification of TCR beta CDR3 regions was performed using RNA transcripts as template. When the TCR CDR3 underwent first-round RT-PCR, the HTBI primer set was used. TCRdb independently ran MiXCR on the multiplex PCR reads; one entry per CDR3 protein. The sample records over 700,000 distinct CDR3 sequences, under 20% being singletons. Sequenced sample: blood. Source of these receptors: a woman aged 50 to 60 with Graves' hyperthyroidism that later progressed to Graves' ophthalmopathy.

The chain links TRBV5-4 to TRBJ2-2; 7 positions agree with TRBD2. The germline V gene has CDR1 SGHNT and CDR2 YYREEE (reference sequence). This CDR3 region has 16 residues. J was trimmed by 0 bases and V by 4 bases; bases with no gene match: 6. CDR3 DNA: TGTGCCAGCAGCAAAGACCTAGCGGCGAACACCGGGGAGCTGTTTTTT. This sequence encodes CASSKDLAANTGELFF.

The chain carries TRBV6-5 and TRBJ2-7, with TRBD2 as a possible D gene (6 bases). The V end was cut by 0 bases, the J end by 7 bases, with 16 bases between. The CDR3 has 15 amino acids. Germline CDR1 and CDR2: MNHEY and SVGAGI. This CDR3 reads CASSYSRARAGEQYF. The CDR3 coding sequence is TGTGCCAGCAGTTACTCACGGGCCAGGGCGGGAGAGCAGTACTTC.

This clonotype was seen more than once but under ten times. For the CDR3, the DNA is TGCGCCAGCAGCTTTACCGGGAGCTCAGGAAACACCATATATTTT. Protein: CASSFTGSSGNTIYF. This chain connects TRBV5-1 to TRBJ1-3; D uncertain. CDR3 length: 15 residues. V was shortened by 2 bases and J by 4 bases, with 13 bases between the two germline ends. Germline CDR1 and CDR2: SGHRS and YFSETQ.

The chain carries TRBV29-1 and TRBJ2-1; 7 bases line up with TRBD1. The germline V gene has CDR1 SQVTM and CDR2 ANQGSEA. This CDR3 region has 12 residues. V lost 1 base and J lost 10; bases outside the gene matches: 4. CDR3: CSVEVGDREQFF. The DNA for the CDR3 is TGCAGCGTTGAAGTCGGGGACAGAGAGCAGTTCTTC.

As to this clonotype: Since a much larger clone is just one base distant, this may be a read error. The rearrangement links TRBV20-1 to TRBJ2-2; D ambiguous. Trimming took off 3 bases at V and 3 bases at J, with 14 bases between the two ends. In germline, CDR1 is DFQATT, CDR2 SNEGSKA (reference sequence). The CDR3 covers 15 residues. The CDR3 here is CSARSGGVYTGELFF. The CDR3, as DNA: TGCAGTGCTAGGAGTGGTGGGGTTTACACCGGGGAGCTGTTTTTT.

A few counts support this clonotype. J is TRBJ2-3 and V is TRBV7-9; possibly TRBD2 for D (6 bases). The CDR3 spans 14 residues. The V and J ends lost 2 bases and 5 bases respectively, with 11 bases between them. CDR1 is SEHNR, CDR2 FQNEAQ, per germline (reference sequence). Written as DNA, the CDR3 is TGTGCCAGCAGCTTAAGTAGAGCGGGAGATACGCAGTATTTT. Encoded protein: CASSLSRAGDTQYF.

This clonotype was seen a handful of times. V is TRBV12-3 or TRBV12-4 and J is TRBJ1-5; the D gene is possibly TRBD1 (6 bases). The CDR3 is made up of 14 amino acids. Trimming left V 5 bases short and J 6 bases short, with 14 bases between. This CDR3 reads CASSRTASGQPQHF. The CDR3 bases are TGTGCCAGCAGTAGGACAGCCTCGGGTCAGCCCCAGCATTTT.

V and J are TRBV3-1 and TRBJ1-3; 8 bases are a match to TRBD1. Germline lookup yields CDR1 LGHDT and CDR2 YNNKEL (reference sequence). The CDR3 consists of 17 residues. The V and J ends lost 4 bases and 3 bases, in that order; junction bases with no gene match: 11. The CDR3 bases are TGTGCCAGCAGCCCTTGGATCGGACAGGGAGGTGGAAACACCATATATTTT. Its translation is CASSPWIGQGGGNTIYF.